This TCR beta chain was identified in a study of Ad26.COV2.S vaccination and SARS-CoV-2 variants. Study information: Intramuscular Ad26.COV2.S doses were given once or twice, 56 days apart.

Produced via immunoSEQ multiplex PCR; TCRdb's table is partial and in-frame only. The sample holds more than 300,000 clones, 85% seen once. A word on this clone: Its antigen is still unknown.

Treatment specified: approximately 18 received Ad26.COV2.S at low or high dose, single or two shots; about 5 received placebo; per-sample allocation not given. Each sample was drawn 63 days after the first injection (of vaccine or placebo). This adult donor, from Boston, was 18-55 years old. Looked up from germline, CDR1 is KGHSH and CDR2 is LQKENI. The CDR3 has 16 residues. The V segment lost 4 bases and the J segment 2 bases; nucleotides outside the gene matches: 11. General observations from the study: Vaccine recipients showed a spike-specific TCR breadth that was higher than in placebo recipients. Post-vaccination spike-specific CD8+ and CD4+ T cell responses reportedly had substantial breadth.

The sample was peripheral blood, taken in a trial of Ad26.COV2.S vaccine versus placebo. This chain links TRBV18 with TRBJ2-7; 7 bases are a match to TRBD1. This TCR was sampled from a person between 18 and 60 years old who received the Ad26.COV2.S COVID-19 vaccine or a placebo. CDR3 coding DNA: TGTGCCAGCTCACTAGGGACAGACAAACGGGCCTACGAGCAGTACTTC. As protein: CASSLGTDKRAYEQYF. Full variable domain (outside the CDR3, taken from reference TRBV18 and TRBJ2-7): NAGVMQNPRHLVRRRGQEARLRCSPMKGHSHVYWYRQLPEEGLKFMVYLQKENIIDESGMPKERFSAEFPKEGPSILRIQQVVRGDSAAYFCASSLGTDKRAYEQYFGPGTRLTVT.